A selection of T cell receptor beta chains follows, all from one sample in a study of siplizumab effects on memory and regulatory T cells. Produced via immunoSEQ multiplex PCR; TCRdb's table is partial and in-frame only. The table has around 95,000 clones, 80% to 95% seen once; the top ten hold roughly 0.15%. The sequenced material came from CD4+ T cells sorted from blood. The receptors derive from a human donor in good health. Both conserved end residues are part of each CDR3. The order of the fields is clone size, V gene, J gene, D gene, CDR3 DNA, CDR3 protein. D genes are given only for firm matches. Clone size is not always given. Where it is, it says once, few, many or a class for expanded clones.

>.|TRBV9|TRBJ1-1|.
TGTGCCAGCAGCGCTCACCCTCCCGGTGGCAGCCAAGGGACTGAAGCTTTCTTT
CASSAHPPGGSQGTEAFF
>.|TRBV19|TRBJ2-5|.
TGTGCCAGTAGAGCCAATCAGGGGTTAAGGGAGACCCAGTACTTC
CASRANQGLRETQYF
>.|TRBV29-1|TRBJ1-2|.
TGCAGCGTTGTAGGGCACCTCTATGGCTACACCTTC
CSVVGHLYGYTF
>.|TRBV5-4|TRBJ2-3|TRBD2
TGTGCCAGCAGAGCCCGGACTAGCGGGGGCGCAGATACGCAGTATTTT
CASRARTSGGADTQYF
>.|TRBV27|TRBJ1-4|TRBD1
TGTGCCAGCAGGTGGGACAGTAACTTTGCAACTAATGAAAAACTGTTTTTT
CASRWDSNFATNEKLFF
>.|TRBV11-3|TRBJ1-1|.
TGTGCCAGCAGCCCACAGGGCAGCACTGAAGCTTTCTTT
CASSPQGSTEAFF
>.|TRBV27|TRBJ1-1|.
TGTGCCAGCAGTTTATCTCCCTTCGCAGGGCGGACTGAAGCTTTCTTT
CASSLSPFAGRTEAFF
>.|TRBV11-2|TRBJ1-2|.
TGTGCCAGCAGCTTAGGCTTCCAGGTTAACTATGGCTACACCTTC
CASSLGFQVNYGYTF
>.|TRBV14|TRBJ2-7|.
TGTGCCAGCAGCCAAGATTTCTGGCGGAACGAGCAGTACTTC
CASSQDFWRNEQYF
>few|TRBV12-1|TRBJ2-3|.
TGTGCCAGCAGCTTACTAGCGGGGAGGACAGATACGCAGTATTTT
CASSLLAGRTDTQYF